This T cell receptor (beta chain) was identified in a study of T cell responses to AZD1222 COVID-19 vaccine. Method: immunoSEQ multiplex PCR; TCRdb's copy keeps in-frame clones and lacks some. There are some 150,000 clones in the sample; 88% occur only once, and 4.3% lies in the top ten. As regards this clone: Its antigen is undetermined.

Whole-study findings and limits: Baseline antibody screening turned up just a handful of seropositive AZD1222 recipients.

This clonotype was sampled from an adult who received the AZD1222 COVID-19 vaccine. This specimen was peripheral blood, taken 28 days after the second AZD1222 dose.

The CDR3 loop is CASSIAGTNTGELFF. CDR3 nucleotides: TGTGCCAGTAGTATCGCAGGGACGAACACCGGGGAGCTGTTTTTT. The chain recombines TRBV19 with TRBJ2-2; D possibly corresponds to TRBD1 (5 bases). V was cut by 3 bases and J by 0 bases, with 8 bases left in between. The CDR3 has 15 amino acids. Germline loops: CDR1 LNHDA, CDR2 SQIVND (reference sequence). The whole variable domain, remainder taken from reference TRBV19 and TRBJ2-2, is DGGITQSPKYLFRKEGQNVTLSCEQNLNHDAMYWYRQDPGQGLRLIYYSQIVNDFQKGDIAEGYSVSREKKESFPLTVTSAQKNPTAFYLCASSIAGTNTGELFFGEGSRLTVL.